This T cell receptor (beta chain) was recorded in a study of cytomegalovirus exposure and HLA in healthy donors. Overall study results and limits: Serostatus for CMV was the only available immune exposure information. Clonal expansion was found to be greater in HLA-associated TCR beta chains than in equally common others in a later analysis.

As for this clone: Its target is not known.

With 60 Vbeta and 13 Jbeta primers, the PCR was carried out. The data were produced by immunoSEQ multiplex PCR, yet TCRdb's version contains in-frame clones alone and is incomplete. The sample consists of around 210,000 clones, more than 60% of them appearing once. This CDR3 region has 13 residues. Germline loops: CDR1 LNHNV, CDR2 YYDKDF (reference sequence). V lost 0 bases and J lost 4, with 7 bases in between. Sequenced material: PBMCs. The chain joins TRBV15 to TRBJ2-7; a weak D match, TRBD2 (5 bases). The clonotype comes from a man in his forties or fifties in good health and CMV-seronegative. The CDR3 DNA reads TGTGCCACCAGCAGAGATCAGCGGTACGAGCAGTACTTC. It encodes CATSRDQRYEQYF.